These 32 T cell receptor beta chains originate from one sample sequenced in a study of T cell responses to AZD1222 COVID-19 vaccine. The repertoire was sequenced with immunoSEQ multiplex PCR; TCRdb's copy has only in-frame clones and lacks some. This table has about 98,000 clones, 84% appearing once. Here the sequenced sample was peripheral blood, taken on day 0 of AZD1222 vaccination. Receptors were obtained from an adult in good health.

CDR3 sequence: CASSFSVGQEKLFF. The DNA for the CDR3 is TGTGCCAGCAGTTTTTCAGTTGGGCAGGAAAAACTGTTTTTT. The chain has TRBV28 and TRBJ1-4; D is unclear. This CDR3 is built from 14 residues. The germline V gene has CDR1 MDHEN and CDR2 SYDVKM. Trimming left V 3 bases short and J 8 bases short, with 13 bases between.

This clone was counted once. V and J are TRBV24-1 and TRBJ2-1; 7 bases fit TRBD2. Germline CDR1 KGHDR, CDR2 SFDVKD. The CDR3 runs 11 residues. J was trimmed by 10 bases and V by 10 bases; bases with no gene match: 6. CDR3 loop: CATEIAGEQFF. For the CDR3, the DNA is TGTGCCACAGAGATAGCGGGCGAGCAGTTCTTC.

V is TRBV28 and J is TRBJ2-5; D gene ambiguous. Germline V gene lookup returns CDR1 MDHEN and CDR2 SYDVKM. The CDR3 has 11 amino acids. Trimming removed 5 bases at V and 1 base at J, with 2 bases between. This CDR3 reads CASSSQETQYF. CDR3 DNA: TGTGCCAGCAGTAGCCAAGAGACCCAGTACTTC.

This clone was seen a few times. The chain recombines TRBV5-1 with TRBJ2-1; 9 nucleotides agree with TRBD1. The V segment lost 2 bases and the J segment 4 bases; nucleotides outside the gene matches: 7. Germline values: CDR1 SGHRS, CDR2 YFSETQ. This CDR3 contains 16 residues. The CDR3 DNA reads as TGCGCCAGCAGCTTCACCGGGACAGGGCTTTACAATGAGCAGTTCTTC. This translates into CASSFTGTGLYNEQFF.

This chain links TRBV10-3 with TRBJ1-2; a possible D gene is TRBD1 (5 bases). Trimming cost V 4 bases and J 3 bases, with 9 bases left between them. The CDR3 has 13 amino acids. Per the germline V gene, CDR1 is ENHRY and CDR2 is SYGVKD. CDR3 protein: CAISAQGHYGYTF. The CDR3 bases are TGTGCCATCAGTGCCCAGGGTCACTATGGCTACACCTTC.

There are a few counts of this clone. This rearrangement joins TRBV5-1 to TRBJ2-1, with 9 bases aligning to TRBD2. The length of the CDR3 is 16 residues. Germline loops: CDR1 SGHRS, CDR2 YFSETQ. V was clipped by 7 bases and J by 9 bases; unmatched bases: 17. This chain's CDR3 is CASSTGGAGGPAEQFF. As DNA, the CDR3 is TGCGCCAGCTCGACAGGAGGGGCGGGAGGGCCTGCTGAGCAGTTCTTC. Complete variable domain (other parts from reference TRBV5-1 and TRBJ2-1): KAGVTQTPRYLIKTRGQQVTLSCSPISGHRSVSWYQQTPGQGLQFLFEYFSETQRNKGNFPGRFSGRQFSNSRSEMNVSTLELGDSALYLCASSTGGAGGPAEQFFGPGTRLTVL.

This clone has more than one count but fewer than ten. The chain carries TRBV4-3 and TRBJ2-7; D is perhaps TRBD1 (6 bases). Trimming shortened V by 0 bases and J by 2 bases, and 11 bases separated the two germline ends. The germline gives CDR1 LGHNA, CDR2 YSLEER. There are 15 residues in the CDR3. CDR3 coding DNA: TGCGCCAGCAGCCAAGAATTCAGGGGTCCCTACGAGCAGTACTTC. Residues: CASSQEFRGPYEQYF.

The chain has TRBV6-1 and TRBJ2-7; D is unclear. The CDR3 is made up of 11 amino acids. The germline V and J ends were trimmed by 1 base and 7 bases, with 5 bases remaining between them. Germline values: CDR1 MNHNS, CDR2 SASEGT. The CDR3 nucleotides are TGTGCCAGCAGTGAAGGAAGGGAGCAGTACGTC. Protein product: CASSEGREQYV.

The chain combines TRBV3-1 (or the pseudogene TRBV3-2) with TRBJ2-1, with 10 bases matching TRBD1. The CDR3 spans 13 residues. CDR1 and CDR2 (germline): LGHDT, YNNKEL (reference sequence). Trimming removed 10 bases from V and 9 bases from J; junction bases left unmatched: 9. Here the CDR3 reads CATDRGLGGEQFF. In nucleotides, the CDR3 is TGTGCCACAGACAGGGGGCTCGGGGGTGAGCAGTTCTTC.

V usage is TRBV7-2 and J usage is TRBJ1-2; 7 bases fit TRBD1. Per the germline V gene, CDR1 is SGHTA and CDR2 is FQGNSA. The CDR3 runs to 15 residues. V was clipped by 1 base and J by 8 bases; unmatched bases: 10. The CDR3 region is CASSLDFRGGRGYTF. The CDR3 bases are TGTGCCAGCAGCTTAGATTTCAGGGGGGGACGAGGCTACACCTTC. Filled out from reference TRBV7-2 and TRBJ1-2, the complete variable domain reads GAGVSQSPSNKVTEKGKDVELRCDPISGHTALYWYRQSLGQGLEFLIYFQGNSAPDKSGLPSDRFSAERTGGSVSTLTIQRTQQEDSAVYLCASSLDFRGGRGYTFGSGTRLTVV.

This sequence joins TRBV7-9 and TRBJ2-3; D gene ambiguous. Germline CDR1 reads SEHNR; CDR2 reads FQNEAQ (reference sequence). This CDR3 contains 15 residues. The V end lost 0 bases, the J end lost 2 bases, and 9 bases lay between the germline ends. Here the CDR3 reads CASSLAKVSTDTQYF. The CDR3 DNA is TGTGCCAGCAGCTTAGCGAAGGTTTCCACAGATACGCAGTATTTT. Full variable domain (rest looked up from reference TRBV7-9 and TRBJ2-3): DTGVSQNPRHKITKRGQNVTFRCDPISEHNRLYWYRQTLGQGPEFLTYFQNEAQLEKSRLLSDRFSAERPKGSFSTLEIQRTEQGDSAMYLCASSLAKVSTDTQYFGPGTRLTVL.

This rearrangement joins TRBV6-5 to TRBJ1-1; TRBD1 matches at 7 bases. Germline CDR1 and CDR2: MNHEY and SVGAGI. This CDR3 region has 15 residues. The V and J ends lost 6 bases and 5 bases, in that order; junction bases with no gene match: 12. CDR3 loop: CASSLDRPGRTEAFF. In nucleotides, the CDR3 is TGTGCCAGCAGCTTGGACAGGCCGGGTAGGACTGAAGCTTTCTTT.

The genes are TRBV4-3 and TRBJ2-2; a possible D gene is TRBD2 (6 bases). The CDR3 sequence is 15 residues long. The V gene's germline CDR1 is LGHNA and CDR2 YSLEER. The V end was cut by 4 bases, the J end by 7 bases, with 16 bases between. The DNA for the CDR3 is TGCGCCAGCAGCCCCCGCTGGAGGGGCTACGGGGAGCTGTTTTTT. The encoded protein is CASSPRWRGYGELFF.

This clone was seen more than once but under ten times. The V call is TRBV19, the J call TRBJ2-1, with 8 nucleotides matching TRBD2. J was trimmed by 6 bases and V by 5 bases; bases with no gene match: 12. Germline CDR1 reads LNHDA; CDR2 reads SQIVND (reference sequence). The CDR3 contains 16 residues. This CDR3 reads CASSAHSGEGGNEQFF. DNA for the CDR3: TGTGCCAGTAGTGCGCATAGCGGGGAGGGGGGCAATGAGCAGTTCTTC. Complete variable domain (other parts from reference TRBV19 and TRBJ2-1): DGGITQSPKYLFRKEGQNVTLSCEQNLNHDAMYWYRQDPGQGLRLIYYSQIVNDFQKGDIAEGYSVSREKKESFPLTVTSAQKNPTAFYLCASSAHSGEGGNEQFFGPGTRLTVL.

The chain employs TRBV19 and TRBJ2-2; 12 bases align to TRBD2. Germline CDR1 reads LNHDA; CDR2 reads SQIVND (reference sequence). J was trimmed by 5 bases and V by 7 bases; bases with no gene match: 2. The CDR3 is 14 amino acids. The CDR3 loop reads CASTGLAGTGELFF. In nucleotides, the CDR3 is TGTGCCAGTACCGGACTAGCGGGAACCGGGGAGCTGTTTTTT.

This sequence joins TRBV2 and TRBJ1-5; D is possibly TRBD1 (5 bases). V lost 3 bases to trimming and J lost 6 bases, with 15 bases between them. The germline CDR1 and CDR2 sequences are SNHLY and FYNNEI. The CDR3 consists of 15 residues. The CDR3 reads CASSERQGSGQPQHF. CDR3 bases: TGTGCCAGCAGTGAGCGTCAGGGAAGCGGTCAGCCCCAGCATTTT.

The chain has TRBV19 and TRBJ2-2; D might be TRBD1 (6 bases). V was cut by 9 bases and J by 0 bases, with 11 bases left in between. The CDR3 totals 14 residues. In germline, CDR1 is LNHDA, CDR2 SQIVND (reference sequence). The CDR3 region is CASHRAANTGELFF. The CDR3 nucleotides read TGTGCCAGCCACAGGGCCGCGAACACCGGGGAGCTGTTTTTT.

V usage is TRBV5-1 and J usage is TRBJ2-2, with 7 positions matching TRBD2. The CDR3 loop spans 11 amino acids. V shed 7 bases and J 6 bases; nucleotides not matched to a gene: 0. Germline V gene data show CDR1 as SGHRS and CDR2 as YFSETQ. For the CDR3, the DNA is TGCGCCAGCGCGGGGGCCGGGGAGCTGTTTTTT. Protein sequence: CASAGAGELFF.

The CDR3 reads CSVEEVGNTIYF. The DNA of the CDR3 is TGCAGCGTTGAAGAGGTTGGAAACACCATATATTTT. V and J are TRBV29-1 and TRBJ1-3, with unresolved D. Deletions cut 0 bases from V and 3 bases from J, with 3 bases between. This CDR3 has 12 amino acids. The germline CDR1 and CDR2 sequences are SQVTM and ANQGSEA. The full variable domain, its missing parts supplied by reference TRBV29-1 and TRBJ1-3, is SAVISQKPSRDICQRGTSLTIQCQVDSQVTMMFWYRQQPGQSLTLIATANQGSEATYESGFVIDKFPISRPNLTFSTLTVSNMSPEDSSIYLCSVEEVGNTIYFGEGSWLTVV.

This rearrangement joins TRBV21-1 to TRBJ2-5; the table calls TRBD1, which could not be checked here. TRBV21-1 is classified as a pseudogene. The length of the CDR3 is 15 residues. The CDR3 here is CASSKGETGRETQYF. CDR3 coding DNA: TGTGCCAGCAGCAAAGGCGAGACAGGGCGGGAGACCCAGTACTTC.

CDR3 amino acids: CASSIGGIRGQHSNQPQHF. The CDR3 bases are TGTGCCAGTAGTATAGGGGGGATTCGAGGGCAGCATAGCAATCAGCCCCAGCATTTT. This chain joins TRBV19 and TRBJ1-5, with D tentatively TRBD1 (5 bases). CDR1 LNHDA and CDR2 SQIVND come from the germline V gene (reference sequence). The CDR3 covers 19 residues. Between the trimmed V and J ends, which lost 1 base and 0 bases, there was a span of 19 bases.

V and J are TRBV24-1 and TRBJ1-5; a possible D gene is TRBD1 (5 bases). The germline V gene encodes CDR1 KGHDR and CDR2 SFDVKD. The CDR3 consists of 14 residues. The V end was cut by 1 base, the J end by 9 bases, with 12 bases between. The CDR3 nucleotides are TGTGCCACCAGTGATTTAGGGACCCTCCGGCCCCAGCATTTT. This sequence encodes CATSDLGTLRPQHF.

A single count supports this clone. At one boundary the junction diverges from the germline segment, which might be a read error. V gene TRBV19 combines with J gene TRBJ1-2; TRBD1 is a possible D gene (5 bases). The germline V gene has CDR1 LNHDA and CDR2 SQIVND (reference sequence). The CDR3 is 13 amino acids. CDR3 protein: CASAGEFIYDYTF. CDR3 nucleotides: TGTGCCAGTGCGGGGGAGTTCATCTATGACTACACCTTC.

The chain joins TRBV7-9 to TRBJ1-4, with no clear D. The CDR3 length is 15 residues. The V end was cut by 5 bases, the J end by 0 bases, with 10 bases between. Germline CDR1 reads SEHNR; CDR2 reads FQNEAQ (reference sequence). The CDR3 coding sequence is TGTGCCAGCAGCCTGGCGGCTGCAACTAATGAAAAACTGTTTTTT. Its protein product is CASSLAAATNEKLFF.

The rearrangement links TRBV20-1 to TRBJ2-7; 7 bases are a match to TRBD1. Unmatched junction bases numbered 14, after V lost 3 bases and J lost 9 bases. Germline-derived CDR1 and CDR2 are DFQATT and SNEGSKA (reference sequence). The CDR3 length is 14 residues. The DNA for the CDR3 is TGCAGTGCTAGTAAAGGACAGGACAAAGGCGTGCAGTACTTC. Its translation: CSASKGQDKGVQYF.

The chain combines TRBV27 with TRBJ2-1; 7 bases line up with TRBD2. The CDR3 length is 21 residues. The germline gives CDR1 MNHEY, CDR2 SMNVEV (reference sequence). V shed 8 bases, J shed 0 bases, and the junction held 25 bases outside the gene matches. CDR3 loop: CASAFRKADEVAGFSYNEQFF. The CDR3, as DNA: TGTGCCAGCGCTTTTCGAAAGGCAGATGAGGTAGCGGGTTTCTCCTACAATGAGCAGTTCTTC.

The chain has TRBV25-1 and TRBJ1-1, with D maybe TRBD1 (6 bases). The V gene lost 6 bases and the J gene lost 4 bases, with 18 bases spanning the gap. The CDR3 contains 15 residues. Germline-derived CDR1 and CDR2 are MGHDK and SYGVNS. For the CDR3, the DNA is TGTGCCAGCAGGGGGGGCCGGGGAGGATTCACTGAAGCTTTCTTT. Its translation is CASRGGRGGFTEAFF.

The V call is TRBV18, the J call TRBJ2-7, with D possibly matching TRBD2 (5 bases). CDR3 length equals 12 residues. V lost 2 bases and J lost 3, with 5 bases in between. Per germline, CDR1 KGHSH and CDR2 LQKENI. The CDR3 here is CASSPGSYEQYV. The CDR3 DNA follows: TGTGCCAGCTCACCAGGGAGCTACGAGCAGTACGTC.

This clone was observed a handful of times. V usage is TRBV5-5 and J usage is TRBJ2-7; weak D call: TRBD1 (5 bases). Germline CDR1 reads SGHKS; CDR2 reads YYEKEE (reference sequence). The CDR3 loop spans 14 amino acids. Trimming stripped 1 base from V and 0 bases from J, with 8 bases between. The CDR3 nucleotides are TGTGCCAGCAGCTTGACTGACAGCTCCTACGAGCAGTACGTC. This encodes CASSLTDSSYEQYV.

CDR3 bases: TGTGCCAGCAGCAACAGGGCAACTAATGAAAAACTGTTTTTT. Its protein is CASSNRATNEKLFF. The chain recombines TRBV13 with TRBJ1-4; D may be TRBD1 (6 bases). The germline gives CDR1 PRHDT, CDR2 FYEKMQ (reference sequence). The germline V and J ends were trimmed by 5 bases and 0 bases, with 7 bases remaining between them. The CDR3 covers 14 residues.

CDR3 sequence (DNA): TGTGCCAGCAGTCTCCCGGGGGTCACAGATACGCAGTATTTT. As protein: CASSLPGVTDTQYF. The chain links TRBV28 to TRBJ2-3, with D perhaps matching TRBD2 (6 bases). There are 14 residues in the CDR3. V lost 5 bases, J lost 2 bases, and 11 bases lay in between. Germline values: CDR1 MDHEN, CDR2 SYDVKM. The full variable domain, with the rest looked up from reference TRBV28 and TRBJ2-3, is DVKVTQSSRYLVKRTGEKVFLECVQDMDHENMFWYRQDPGLGLRLIYFSYDVKMKEKGDIPEGYSVSREKKERFSLILESASTNQTSMYLCASSLPGVTDTQYFGPGTRLTVL.

The chain recombines TRBV5-4 with TRBJ2-2; D possibly corresponds to TRBD1 (6 bases). The CDR3 has 15 residues. The germline CDR1 and CDR2 sequences are SGHNT and YYREEE (reference sequence). V lost 4 bases, J lost 6 bases, and 16 bases lay in between. The CDR3 coding sequence is TGTGCCAGCAGCCCACAGCAGGGGAGACCCGGGGAGCTGTTTTTT. It codes for CASSPQQGRPGELFF.